This is a list of T cell receptor beta chains from one sample in a study of blood T cell repertoires in COVID-19. Assay used: immunoSEQ multiplex PCR; TCRdb lists only in-frame clones, some missing. Of about 200,000 clones listed, around 90% are singletons. The sequenced sample was PBMCs or T cells enriched from blood (not recorded which). The receptor source for this set is a woman aged 25 to 39 who had recovered from COVID-19. The CDR3 runs from the conserved cysteine through the conserved F or W. Each record gives: CDR3 length, clone size, V gene, J gene, D gene, CDR3 protein, CDR3 DNA. A D gene is named only where the DNA matches it firmly. Expanded clones get a size class; other rows say once, few or many, or leave the size out.

CDR3 length: 15; clone size: .; V gene: TRBV7-9; J gene: TRBJ1-2; D gene: TRBD1; CDR3 protein: CASSSTTTGSHGYTF; CDR3 DNA: TGTGCCAGCAGCTCCACCACGACAGGGAGCCATGGCTACACCTTC
CDR3 length: 14; clone size: .; V gene: TRBV6-2/TRBV6-3; J gene: TRBJ1-5; D gene: .; CDR3 protein: CASSYGESDQPQHF; CDR3 DNA: TGTGCCAGCAGTTATGGGGAGTCGGATCAGCCCCAGCATTTT
CDR3 length: 16; clone size: .; V gene: TRBV5-4; J gene: TRBJ2-3; D gene: .; CDR3 protein: CASSLGGGGHGDTQYF; CDR3 DNA: TGTGCCAGCAGCTTGGGGGGTGGCGGGCATGGAGATACGCAGTATTTT
CDR3 length: 12; clone size: .; V gene: TRBV10-3; J gene: TRBJ1-2; D gene: .; CDR3 protein: CAITGQDYGYTF; CDR3 DNA: TGTGCCATTACAGGGCAAGACTATGGCTACACCTTC
CDR3 length: 14; clone size: .; V gene: TRBV3-1/TRBV3-2; J gene: TRBJ2-4; D gene: TRBD1; CDR3 protein: CASSQGQGKNIQYF; CDR3 DNA: TGTGCCAGCAGCCAAGGACAGGGCAAAAACATTCAGTACTTC
CDR3 length: 15; clone size: .; V gene: TRBV4-2; J gene: TRBJ2-7; D gene: TRBD2; CDR3 protein: CASSPPGRTYYEQYF; CDR3 DNA: TGTGCCAGCAGCCCCCCCGGGAGGACGTACTACGAGCAGTACTTC
CDR3 length: 13; clone size: .; V gene: TRBV6-5; J gene: TRBJ2-5; D gene: .; CDR3 protein: CASTAMGRETQYF; CDR3 DNA: TGTGCCAGCACCGCTATGGGGCGTGAGACCCAGTACTTC
CDR3 length: 15; clone size: .; V gene: TRBV4-3; J gene: TRBJ2-1; D gene: .; CDR3 protein: CASSQDLIAAAEQFF; CDR3 DNA: TGCGCCAGCAGCCAAGATTTAATCGCGGCCGCTGAGCAGTTCTTC
CDR3 length: 16; clone size: .; V gene: TRBV6-2/TRBV6-3; J gene: TRBJ2-7; D gene: TRBD2; CDR3 protein: CASSPPPGLARYEQYF; CDR3 DNA: TGTGCCAGCAGCCCCCCCCCGGGACTAGCCCGCTACGAGCAGTACTTC
CDR3 length: 15; clone size: .; V gene: TRBV13; J gene: TRBJ2-7; D gene: TRBD2; CDR3 protein: CASSSASGGPYEQYF; CDR3 DNA: TGTGCCAGCAGCTCTGCTAGCGGGGGACCCTACGAGCAGTACTTC
CDR3 length: 14; clone size: .; V gene: TRBV5-1; J gene: TRBJ1-4; D gene: TRBD1; CDR3 protein: CASSPGQGGEKLFF; CDR3 DNA: TGCGCCAGCAGCCCGGGACAGGGAGGGGAAAAACTGTTTTTT
CDR3 length: 20; clone size: once; V gene: TRBV6-2/TRBV6-3; J gene: TRBJ2-5; D gene: .; CDR3 protein: CASSFPTVIYELSRSETQYF; CDR3 DNA: TGTGCCAGCAGTTTCCCCACCGTTATATACGAGCTGTCTCGTTCAGAGACCCAGTACTTC
CDR3 length: 14; clone size: .; V gene: TRBV6-6; J gene: TRBJ2-1; D gene: TRBD2; CDR3 protein: CASSRTSGYNEQFF; CDR3 DNA: TGTGCCAGCAGTCGGACTAGCGGGTACAATGAGCAGTTCTTC
CDR3 length: 15; clone size: .; V gene: TRBV3-1/TRBV3-2; J gene: TRBJ1-3; D gene: .; CDR3 protein: CASSQDSKSGNTIYF; CDR3 DNA: TGTGCCAGCAGCCAAGATAGTAAGAGTGGAAACACCATATATTTT
CDR3 length: 15; clone size: .; V gene: TRBV11-2; J gene: TRBJ1-4; D gene: .; CDR3 protein: CASSLDSAGVEKLFF; CDR3 DNA: TGTGCCAGCAGCTTAGATTCGGCAGGGGTTGAAAAACTGTTTTTT
CDR3 length: 16; clone size: few; V gene: TRBV7-2; J gene: TRBJ1-2; D gene: TRBD1; CDR3 protein: CASSPQQGAIVYGYTF; CDR3 DNA: TGTGCCAGCAGCCCTCAACAGGGGGCGATTGTCTATGGCTACACCTTC
CDR3 length: 12; clone size: once; V gene: TRBV7-2; J gene: TRBJ1-1; D gene: .; CDR3 protein: CASSFGHRRAFF; CDR3 DNA: TGTGCCAGCAGCTTCGGACATCGACGAGCTTTCTTT
CDR3 length: 13; clone size: .; V gene: TRBV11-2; J gene: TRBJ2-1; D gene: .; CDR3 protein: CASSYHGGNEQFF; CDR3 DNA: TGTGCCAGCAGCTACCATGGCGGGAATGAGCAGTTCTTC
CDR3 length: 17; clone size: .; V gene: TRBV5-5; J gene: TRBJ1-5; D gene: TRBD1; CDR3 protein: CASSLIFLQGGNQPQHF; CDR3 DNA: TGTGCCAGCAGCTTGATATTCTTACAGGGGGGAAATCAGCCCCAGCATTTT
CDR3 length: 18; clone size: .; V gene: TRBV5-1; J gene: TRBJ1-1; D gene: .; CDR3 protein: CASTPSGRQGRGDTEAFF; CDR3 DNA: TGCGCCAGCACCCCATCCGGCAGGCAGGGGAGGGGGGACACTGAAGCTTTCTTT
CDR3 length: 13; clone size: .; V gene: TRBV12-5; J gene: TRBJ1-2; D gene: TRBD1; CDR3 protein: CASDSPTGHGYTF; CDR3 DNA: TGTGCTAGTGATTCCCCGACAGGGCATGGCTACACCTTC
CDR3 length: 13; clone size: .; V gene: TRBV7-2; J gene: TRBJ1-5; D gene: .; CDR3 protein: CASSLTQNQPQHF; CDR3 DNA: TGTGCCAGCAGCTTAACCCAGAATCAGCCCCAGCATTTT
CDR3 length: 14; clone size: .; V gene: TRBV27; J gene: TRBJ2-7; D gene: TRBD1; CDR3 protein: CASRRTGGFYEQYF; CDR3 DNA: TGTGCCAGCAGGCGGACAGGGGGCTTCTACGAGCAGTACTTC
CDR3 length: 14; clone size: .; V gene: TRBV24-1; J gene: TRBJ2-2; D gene: TRBD1; CDR3 protein: CATTGGADTGELFF; CDR3 DNA: TGTGCCACTACAGGGGGCGCGGACACCGGGGAGCTGTTTTTT
CDR3 length: 14; clone size: .; V gene: TRBV6-5; J gene: TRBJ1-1; D gene: TRBD1; CDR3 protein: CASGRQGGYTEAFF; CDR3 DNA: TGTGCCAGCGGAAGACAGGGCGGTTACACTGAAGCTTTCTTT
CDR3 length: 14; clone size: .; V gene: TRBV6-2/TRBV6-3; J gene: TRBJ2-7; D gene: TRBD2; CDR3 protein: CASSLLAGGGEQYF; CDR3 DNA: TGTGCCAGCAGTTTACTAGCGGGAGGTGGCGAGCAGTACTTC
CDR3 length: 14; clone size: few; V gene: TRBV7-2; J gene: TRBJ2-7; D gene: .; CDR3 protein: CASSPPGRVYEQYF; CDR3 DNA: TGTGCCAGCAGCCCTCCCGGCAGGGTATACGAGCAGTACTTC
CDR3 length: 13; clone size: few; V gene: TRBV7-2; J gene: TRBJ1-5; D gene: .; CDR3 protein: CASNSVLNQPQHF; CDR3 DNA: TGTGCCAGCAATTCAGTGCTCAATCAGCCCCAGCATTTT
CDR3 length: 15; clone size: .; V gene: TRBV30; J gene: TRBJ2-1; D gene: TRBD2; CDR3 protein: CAWSVAGFGAYEQFF; CDR3 DNA: TGTGCCTGGAGTGTAGCGGGGTTCGGGGCTTATGAGCAGTTCTTC
CDR3 length: 14; clone size: .; V gene: TRBV5-8; J gene: TRBJ1-1; D gene: TRBD1; CDR3 protein: CASRDRKSYTEAFF; CDR3 DNA: TGTGCCAGCCGGGACAGAAAGTCATACACTGAAGCTTTCTTT
CDR3 length: 17; clone size: .; V gene: TRBV2; J gene: TRBJ2-1; D gene: .; CDR3 protein: CASSGARGGRGQDEQFF; CDR3 DNA: TGTGCCAGCAGTGGGGCGAGGGGGGGGCGAGGCCAGGATGAGCAGTTCTTC
CDR3 length: 15; clone size: .; V gene: TRBV6-2/TRBV6-3; J gene: TRBJ2-7; D gene: TRBD1; CDR3 protein: CASSYPGTGYYEQYF; CDR3 DNA: TGTGCCAGCAGTTACCCAGGGACAGGGTACTACGAGCAGTACTTC